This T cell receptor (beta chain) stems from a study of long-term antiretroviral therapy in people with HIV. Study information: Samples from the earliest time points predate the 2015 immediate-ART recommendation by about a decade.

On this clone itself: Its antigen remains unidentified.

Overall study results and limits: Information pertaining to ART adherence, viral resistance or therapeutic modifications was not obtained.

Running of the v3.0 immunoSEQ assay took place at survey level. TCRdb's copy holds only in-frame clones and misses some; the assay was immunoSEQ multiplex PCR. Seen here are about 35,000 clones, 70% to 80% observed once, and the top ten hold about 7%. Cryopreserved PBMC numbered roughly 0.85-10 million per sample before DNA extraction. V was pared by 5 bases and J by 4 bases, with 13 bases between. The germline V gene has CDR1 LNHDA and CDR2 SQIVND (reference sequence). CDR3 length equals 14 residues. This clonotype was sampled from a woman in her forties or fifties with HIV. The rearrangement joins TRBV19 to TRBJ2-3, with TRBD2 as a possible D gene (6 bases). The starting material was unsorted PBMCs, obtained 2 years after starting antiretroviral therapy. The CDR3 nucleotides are TGTGCCAGTAGTGGACCGTGGGGGGCAGATACGCAGTATTTT. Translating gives CASSGPWGADTQYF.